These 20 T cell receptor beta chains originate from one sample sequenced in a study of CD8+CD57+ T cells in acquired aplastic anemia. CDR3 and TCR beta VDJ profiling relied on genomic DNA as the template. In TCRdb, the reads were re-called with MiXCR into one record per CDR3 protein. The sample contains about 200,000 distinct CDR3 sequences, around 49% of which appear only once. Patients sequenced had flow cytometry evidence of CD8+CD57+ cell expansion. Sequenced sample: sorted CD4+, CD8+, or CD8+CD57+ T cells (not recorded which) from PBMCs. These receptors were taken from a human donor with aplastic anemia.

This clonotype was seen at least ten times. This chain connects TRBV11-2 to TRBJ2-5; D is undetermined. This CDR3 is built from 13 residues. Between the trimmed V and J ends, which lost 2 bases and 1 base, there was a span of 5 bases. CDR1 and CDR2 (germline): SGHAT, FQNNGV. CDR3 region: CASSLTAQETQYF. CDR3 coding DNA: TGTGCCAGCAGCTTAACAGCCCAAGAGACCCAGTACTTC.

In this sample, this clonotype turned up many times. For the CDR3, the DNA is TGTGCCACCAGCAGAGATTCAGGGGGCAATTCACCCCTCCACTTT. This gives the protein CATSRDSGGNSPLHF. This chain joins TRBV15 and TRBJ1-6; 8 nucleotides line up with TRBD1. Germline trimming cut 0 bases from V and 7 bases from J; bases unmatched to any gene: 2. The CDR3 spans 15 residues. Germline CDR1 and CDR2: LNHNV and YYDKDF (reference sequence). Full variable domain (remainder filled in from reference TRBV15 and TRBJ1-6): DAMVIQNPRYQVTQFGKPVTLSCSQTLNHNVMYWYQQKSSQAPKLLFHYYDKDFNNEADTPDNFQSRRPNTSFCFLDIRSPGLGDTAMYLCATSRDSGGNSPLHFGNGTRLTVT.

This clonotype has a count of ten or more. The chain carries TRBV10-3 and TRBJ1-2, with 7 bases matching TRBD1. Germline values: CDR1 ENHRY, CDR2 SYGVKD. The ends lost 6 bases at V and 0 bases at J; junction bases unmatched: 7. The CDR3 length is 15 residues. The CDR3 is CAIRSQGEANYGYTF. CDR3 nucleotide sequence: TGTGCCATCAGGTCTCAGGGGGAAGCTAACTATGGCTACACCTTC.

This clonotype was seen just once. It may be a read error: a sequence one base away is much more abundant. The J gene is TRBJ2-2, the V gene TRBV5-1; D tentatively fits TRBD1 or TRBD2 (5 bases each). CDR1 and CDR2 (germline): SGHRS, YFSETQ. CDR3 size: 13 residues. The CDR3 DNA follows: TGCGCCTGCAGCAGGGACCTGGACGGGGAGCTGTTTTTT. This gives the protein CACSRDLDGELFF.

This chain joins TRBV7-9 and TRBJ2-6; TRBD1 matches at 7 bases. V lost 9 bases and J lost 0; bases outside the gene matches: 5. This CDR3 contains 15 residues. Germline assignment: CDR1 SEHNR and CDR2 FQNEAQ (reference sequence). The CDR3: CASTSGGSGANVLTF. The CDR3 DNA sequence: TGTGCCAGTACCTCAGGGGGCTCTGGGGCCAACGTCCTGACTTTC.

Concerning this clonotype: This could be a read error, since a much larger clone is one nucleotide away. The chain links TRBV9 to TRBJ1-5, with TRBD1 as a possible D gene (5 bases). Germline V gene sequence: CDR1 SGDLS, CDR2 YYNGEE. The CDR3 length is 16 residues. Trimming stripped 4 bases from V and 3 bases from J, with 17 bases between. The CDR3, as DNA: TGTGCCAGCAGCCCATACCTCCCCAGGGACAATCAGCCCCAGCATTTT. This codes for CASSPYLPRDNQPQHF.

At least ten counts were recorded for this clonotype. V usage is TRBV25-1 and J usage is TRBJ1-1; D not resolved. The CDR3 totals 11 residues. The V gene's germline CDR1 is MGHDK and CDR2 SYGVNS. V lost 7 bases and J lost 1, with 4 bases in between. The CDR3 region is CASNRNTEAFF. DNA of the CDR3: TGTGCCAGCAACAGGAACACTGAAGCTTTCTTT.

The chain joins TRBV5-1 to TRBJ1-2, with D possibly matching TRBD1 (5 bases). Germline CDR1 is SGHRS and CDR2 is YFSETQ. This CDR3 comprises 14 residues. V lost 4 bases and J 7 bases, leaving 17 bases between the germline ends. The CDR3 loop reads CASSQYGANPGYTF. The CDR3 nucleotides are TGCGCCAGCAGCCAGTACGGGGCGAACCCTGGCTACACCTTC.

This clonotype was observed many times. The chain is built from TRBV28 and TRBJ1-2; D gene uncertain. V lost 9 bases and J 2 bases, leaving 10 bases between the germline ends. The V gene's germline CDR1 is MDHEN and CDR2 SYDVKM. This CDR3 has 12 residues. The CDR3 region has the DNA TGTGCCAGTAGCTCCTCGAACTATGGCTACACCTTC. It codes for CASSSSNYGYTF.

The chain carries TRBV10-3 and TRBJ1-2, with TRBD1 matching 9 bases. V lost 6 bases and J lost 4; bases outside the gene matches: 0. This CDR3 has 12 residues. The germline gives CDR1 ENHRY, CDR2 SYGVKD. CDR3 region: CAIRQGAYGYTF. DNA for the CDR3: TGTGCCATCAGACAGGGGGCCTATGGCTACACCTTC.

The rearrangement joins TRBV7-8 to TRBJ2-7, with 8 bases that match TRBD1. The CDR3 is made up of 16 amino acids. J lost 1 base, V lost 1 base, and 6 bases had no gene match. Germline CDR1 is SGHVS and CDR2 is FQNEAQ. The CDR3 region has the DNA TGTGCCAGCAGCTTAGTGTGGACAGGGATGTCCTACGAGCAGTACTTC. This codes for CASSLVWTGMSYEQYF.

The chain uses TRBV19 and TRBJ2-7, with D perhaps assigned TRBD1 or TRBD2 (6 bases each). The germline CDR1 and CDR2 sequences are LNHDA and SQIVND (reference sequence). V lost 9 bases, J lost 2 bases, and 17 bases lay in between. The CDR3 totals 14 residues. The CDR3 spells CASSYGGATYEQYF. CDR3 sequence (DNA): TGTGCCAGCAGTTACGGGGGCGCGACCTACGAGCAGTACTTC.

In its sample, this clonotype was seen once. The CDR3 loop reads CASSRGRTGLGEQYF. The CDR3 region has the DNA TGCGCCAGCAGTCGGGGGCGGACAGGGCTCGGCGAGCAGTACTTC. The chain is built from TRBV10-2 and TRBJ2-7, with 8 bases lining up with TRBD1. The trim removed 5 bases at V and 6 bases at J, leaving 12 bases unmatched. Germline-derived CDR1 and CDR2 are WSHSY and SAAADI. This CDR3 contains 15 residues.

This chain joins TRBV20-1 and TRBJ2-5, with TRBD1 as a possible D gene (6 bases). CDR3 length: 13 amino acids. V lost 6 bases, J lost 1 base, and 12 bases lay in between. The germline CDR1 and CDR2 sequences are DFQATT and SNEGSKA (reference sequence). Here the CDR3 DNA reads TGCAGTGCGTTTACAGGGTCCCAAGAGACCCAGTACTTC. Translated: CSAFTGSQETQYF.

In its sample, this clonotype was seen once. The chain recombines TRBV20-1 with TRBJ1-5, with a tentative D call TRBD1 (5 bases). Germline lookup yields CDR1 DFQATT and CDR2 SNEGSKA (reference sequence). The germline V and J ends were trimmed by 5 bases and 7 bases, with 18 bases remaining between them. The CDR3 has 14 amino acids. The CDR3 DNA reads TGCAGTGCTCTCAGCGGGGGTGGAGAACAGCCCCAGCATTTT. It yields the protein CSALSGGGEQPQHF.

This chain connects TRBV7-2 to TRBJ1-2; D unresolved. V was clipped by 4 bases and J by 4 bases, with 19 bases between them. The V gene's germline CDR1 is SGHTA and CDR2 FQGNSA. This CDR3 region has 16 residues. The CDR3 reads CASSSSGSRFSYGYTF. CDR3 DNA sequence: TGTGCCAGCAGCTCAAGTGGCAGCCGGTTTAGCTATGGCTACACCTTC.

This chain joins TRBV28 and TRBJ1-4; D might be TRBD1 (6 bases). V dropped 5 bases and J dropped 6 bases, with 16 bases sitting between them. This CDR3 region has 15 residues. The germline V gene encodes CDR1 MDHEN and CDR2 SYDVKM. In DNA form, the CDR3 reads TGTGCCAGCAGTCGAACATCAGGGGCACATGAAAAACTGTTTTTT. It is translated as CASSRTSGAHEKLFF.

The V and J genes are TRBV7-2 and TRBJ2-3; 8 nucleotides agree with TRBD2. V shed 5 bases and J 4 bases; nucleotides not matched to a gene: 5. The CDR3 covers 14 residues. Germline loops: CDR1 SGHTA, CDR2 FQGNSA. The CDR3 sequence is CASSQAGGADTQYF. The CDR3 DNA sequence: TGTGCCAGCAGCCAGGCGGGGGGCGCAGATACGCAGTATTTT.

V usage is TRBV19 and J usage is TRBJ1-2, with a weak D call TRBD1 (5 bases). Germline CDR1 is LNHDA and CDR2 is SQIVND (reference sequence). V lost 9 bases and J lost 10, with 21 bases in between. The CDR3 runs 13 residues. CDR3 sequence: CASSVSGAQLYTF. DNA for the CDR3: TGTGCCAGCAGCGTAAGTGGGGCCCAACTCTACACCTTC.

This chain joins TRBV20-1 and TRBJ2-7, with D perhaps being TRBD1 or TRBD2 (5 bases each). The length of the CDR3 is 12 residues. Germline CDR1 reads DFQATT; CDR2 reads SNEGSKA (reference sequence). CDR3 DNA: TGCAGCGTGGGACGCCTCTCCTACGAGCAGTACTTC. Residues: CSVGRLSYEQYF.